Each of the 9 T cell receptor beta chains below was sequenced from the same sample in a study of CD8 T cells in ankylosing spondylitis. The study's findings and limits: Ankylosing spondylitis blood seemed to carry a telltale TCR beta motif made of several highly homologous variants.

A single record per CDR3 protein comes from TCRdb applying MiXCR to the 5' RACE reads. The sample gives approximately 520,000 distinct CDR3 sequences, approximately 5% of which show up once; roughly 3.5% is in the top ten. No antigen has been assigned to these receptors. Sequencing was done on a sample of blood, either unsorted or a sorted T cell fraction (not recorded which). These receptors originate from a male donor with ankylosing spondylitis.

The sample holds many counts of this clonotype. The chain joins TRBV12-3 or TRBV12-4 to TRBJ1-6; no definite D call. V lost 3 bases and J 10 bases, leaving 16 bases between the germline ends. The CDR3 has 15 residues. CDR3 in amino acids: CASSFPPVGGSPLHF. The CDR3 DNA reads TGTGCCAGCAGTTTCCCCCCGGTAGGAGGATCACCCCTCCACTTT.

This clonotype was counted many times. CDR3 amino acids: CASSPYLTGDYGYTF. The CDR3 DNA sequence: TGTGCCAGCAGCCCTTACCTGACAGGGGACTATGGCTACACCTTC. This chain joins TRBV7-2 and TRBJ1-2; the match to TRBD1 covers 8 bases. Trimming removed 5 bases from V and 3 bases from J; junction bases left unmatched: 8. Germline CDR1 is SGHTA and CDR2 is FQGNSA. CDR3 length equals 15 residues.

This clonotype was recorded at least ten times. V is TRBV20-1 and J is TRBJ1-1, with 7 bases lining up with TRBD1. The CDR3 extends over 11 amino acids. Germline CDR1 reads DFQATT; CDR2 reads SNEGSKA (reference sequence). Here the CDR3 reads CSAGTATEAFF. As DNA, the CDR3 is TGCAGCGCCGGGACAGCCACTGAAGCTTTCTTT.

There are many counts of this clonotype. The rearrangement joins TRBV4-2 to TRBJ2-5; D is ambiguous. V shed 3 bases and J shed 3 bases, with 14 bases lying between them. The CDR3 is 15 amino acids. Germline V gene data show CDR1 as LGHNA and CDR2 as YNFKEQ. CDR3 sequence reads: CASSQDPPREETQYF. CDR3 nucleotide sequence: TGTGCCAGCAGCCAGGACCCTCCTAGGGAAGAGACCCAGTACTTC.

The J gene is TRBJ1-5, the V gene TRBV10-3, with a possible D match to TRBD1 (5 bases). Trimming removed 2 bases at V and 5 bases at J, with 7 bases between. The CDR3 contains 13 residues. In germline, CDR1 is ENHRY, CDR2 SYGVKD. CDR3 protein: CAISEQGDQPQHF. CDR3 coding DNA: TGTGCCATCAGTGAGCAGGGAGATCAGCCCCAGCATTTT.

This clonotype was recorded many times. V gene TRBV10-2 combines with J gene TRBJ1-4; TRBD1 might be the D (6 bases). V gave up 6 bases and J gave up 3 bases, with 11 bases separating them. Germline CDR1 and CDR2: WSHSY and SAAADI. The CDR3 runs 14 residues. The CDR3 loop reads CASRRGRANEKLFF. The DNA for the CDR3 is TGCGCCAGCAGGAGGGGGAGGGCTAATGAAAAACTGTTTTTT.

This clonotype came up many times. V is TRBV6-1 and J is TRBJ1-1; 11 positions agree with TRBD1. The germline CDR1 and CDR2 sequences are MNHNS and SASEGT. The V segment lost 6 bases and the J segment 11 bases; nucleotides outside the gene matches: 8. The CDR3 is 13 residues long. Here the CDR3 reads CASSLGQGVLAFF. The CDR3 DNA reads as TGTGCCAGCAGCTTGGGACAGGGGGTGTTGGCTTTCTTT.

This clonotype was found many times. The chain employs TRBV29-1 and TRBJ1-1; D remains ambiguous. Germline V gives CDR1 SQVTM, CDR2 ANQGSEA. The V and J ends lost 7 bases and 1 base respectively, with 13 bases between them. CDR3 length: 13 residues. This CDR3 is CSAQLQRNTEAFF. The DNA for the CDR3 is TGCAGCGCCCAATTACAAAGGAACACTGAAGCTTTCTTT.

The chain is built from TRBV10-3 and TRBJ2-5; D gene uncertain. Trimming left V 3 bases short and J 5 bases short, with 7 bases between. Germline assignment: CDR1 ENHRY and CDR2 SYGVKD. The CDR3 has 12 residues. CDR3 sequence reads: CAISDYAETQYF. The CDR3 DNA sequence: TGTGCCATCAGTGACTACGCCGAGACCCAGTACTTC.